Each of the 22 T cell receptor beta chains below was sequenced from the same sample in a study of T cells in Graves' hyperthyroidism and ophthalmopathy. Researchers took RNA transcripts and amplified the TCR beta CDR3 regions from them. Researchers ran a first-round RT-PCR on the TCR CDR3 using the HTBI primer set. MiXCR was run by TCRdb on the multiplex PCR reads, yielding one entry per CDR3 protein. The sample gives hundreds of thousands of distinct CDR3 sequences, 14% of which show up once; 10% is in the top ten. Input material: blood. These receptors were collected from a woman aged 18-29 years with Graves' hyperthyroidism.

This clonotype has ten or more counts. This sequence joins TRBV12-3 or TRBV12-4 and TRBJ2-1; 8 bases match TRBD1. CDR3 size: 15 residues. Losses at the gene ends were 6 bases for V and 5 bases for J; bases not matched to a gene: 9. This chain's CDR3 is CASRPQGAPHNEQFF. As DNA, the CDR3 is TGTGCCAGCAGACCGCAGGGGGCCCCTCACAATGAGCAGTTCTTC.

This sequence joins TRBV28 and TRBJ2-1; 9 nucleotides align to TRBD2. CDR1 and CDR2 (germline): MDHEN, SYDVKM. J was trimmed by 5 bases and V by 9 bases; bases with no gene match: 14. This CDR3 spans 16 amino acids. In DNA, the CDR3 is TGTGCCAGTCTCCCAGAGGCGGGAGGGATTCACAATGAGCAGTTCTTC. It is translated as CASLPEAGGIHNEQFF.

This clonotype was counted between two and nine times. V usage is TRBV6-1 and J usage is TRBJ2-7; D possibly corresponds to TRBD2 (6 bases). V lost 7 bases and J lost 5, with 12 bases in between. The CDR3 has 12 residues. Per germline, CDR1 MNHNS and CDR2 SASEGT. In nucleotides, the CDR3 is TGTGCCAGCACCCGGGACTTCCACGAGCAGTACTTC. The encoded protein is CASTRDFHEQYF.

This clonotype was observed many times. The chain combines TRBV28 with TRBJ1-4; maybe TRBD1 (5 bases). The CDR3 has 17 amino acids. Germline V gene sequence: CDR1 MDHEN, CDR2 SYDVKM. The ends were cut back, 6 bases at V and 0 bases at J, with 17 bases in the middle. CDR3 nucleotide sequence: TGTGCCAGCAGCCGACTTGGGGCAGCCGCAACTAATGAAAAACTGTTTTTT. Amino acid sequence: CASSRLGAAATNEKLFF.

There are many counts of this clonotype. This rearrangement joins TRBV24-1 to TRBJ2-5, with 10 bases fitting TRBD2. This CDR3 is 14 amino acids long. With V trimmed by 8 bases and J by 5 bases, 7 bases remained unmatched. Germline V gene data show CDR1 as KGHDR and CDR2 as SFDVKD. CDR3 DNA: TGTGCCACCACTAGCGGGAGCGCCGGGGAGACCCAGTACTTC. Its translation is CATTSGSAGETQYF.

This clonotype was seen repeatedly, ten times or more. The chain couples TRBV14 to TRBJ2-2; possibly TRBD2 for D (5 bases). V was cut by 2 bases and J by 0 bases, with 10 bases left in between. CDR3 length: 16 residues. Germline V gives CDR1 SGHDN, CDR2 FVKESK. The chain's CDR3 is CASSQLGLTNTGELFF. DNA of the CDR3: TGTGCCAGCAGCCAACTTGGACTGACGAACACCGGGGAGCTGTTTTTT.

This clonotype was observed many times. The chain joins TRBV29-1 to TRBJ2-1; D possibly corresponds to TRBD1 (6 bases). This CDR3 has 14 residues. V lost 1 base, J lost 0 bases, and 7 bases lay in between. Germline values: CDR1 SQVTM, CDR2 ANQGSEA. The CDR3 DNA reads TGCAGCGTTGAAGGCAGGGGCTCCTACAATGAGCAGTTCTTC. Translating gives CSVEGRGSYNEQFF.

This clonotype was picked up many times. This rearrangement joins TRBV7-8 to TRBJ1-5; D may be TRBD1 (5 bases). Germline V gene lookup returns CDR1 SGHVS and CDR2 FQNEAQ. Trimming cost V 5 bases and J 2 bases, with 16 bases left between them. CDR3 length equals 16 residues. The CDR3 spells CASSKTAVTGNQPQHF. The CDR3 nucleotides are TGTGCCAGCAGCAAGACAGCCGTAACGGGCAATCAGCCCCAGCATTTT.

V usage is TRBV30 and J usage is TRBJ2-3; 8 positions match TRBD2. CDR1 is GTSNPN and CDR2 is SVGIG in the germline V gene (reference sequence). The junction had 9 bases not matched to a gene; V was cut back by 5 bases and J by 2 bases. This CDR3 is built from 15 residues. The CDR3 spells CAWGAGGGVTDTQYF. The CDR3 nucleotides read TGTGCCTGGGGCGCGGGAGGAGGGGTCACAGATACGCAGTATTTT.

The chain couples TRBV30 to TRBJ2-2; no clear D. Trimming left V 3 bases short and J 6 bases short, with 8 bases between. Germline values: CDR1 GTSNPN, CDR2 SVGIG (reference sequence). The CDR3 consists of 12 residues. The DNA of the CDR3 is TGTGCCTGGAGGGATCGCCCCGGGGAGCTGTTTTTT. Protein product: CAWRDRPGELFF.

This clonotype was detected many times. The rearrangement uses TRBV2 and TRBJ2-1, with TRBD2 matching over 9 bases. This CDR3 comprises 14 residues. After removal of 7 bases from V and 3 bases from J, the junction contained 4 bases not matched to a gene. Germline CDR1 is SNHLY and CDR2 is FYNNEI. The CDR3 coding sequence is TGTGCCAGCACTAGCGGGATTGGCTACAATGAGCAGTTCTTC. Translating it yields CASTSGIGYNEQFF.

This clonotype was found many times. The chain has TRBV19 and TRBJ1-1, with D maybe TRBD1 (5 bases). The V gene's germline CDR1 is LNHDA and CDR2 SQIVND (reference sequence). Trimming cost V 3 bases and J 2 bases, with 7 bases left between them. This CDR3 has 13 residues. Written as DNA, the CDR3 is TGTGCCAGTAGTATGGGACGAAACACTGAAGCTTTCTTT. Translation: CASSMGRNTEAFF.

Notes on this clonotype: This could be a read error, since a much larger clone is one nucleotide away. DNA of the CDR3: TGTGCCAGCAGTTTATCCGCAGGGGAATCGATAAGTGAGCAGTTCTTC. Residues: CASSLSAGESISEQFF. This sequence joins TRBV27 and TRBJ2-1; the D gene is possibly TRBD1 (6 bases). CDR1 is MNHEY, CDR2 SMNVEV, per germline (reference sequence). The CDR3 totals 16 residues. The V and J ends lost 0 bases and 9 bases respectively, with 18 bases between them.

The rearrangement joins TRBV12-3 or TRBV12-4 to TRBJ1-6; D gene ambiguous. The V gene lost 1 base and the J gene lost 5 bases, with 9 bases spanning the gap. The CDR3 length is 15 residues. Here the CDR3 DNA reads TGTGCCAGCAGTTTAGGGCTGGTCGATAATTCACCCCTCCACTTT. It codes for CASSLGLVDNSPLHF.

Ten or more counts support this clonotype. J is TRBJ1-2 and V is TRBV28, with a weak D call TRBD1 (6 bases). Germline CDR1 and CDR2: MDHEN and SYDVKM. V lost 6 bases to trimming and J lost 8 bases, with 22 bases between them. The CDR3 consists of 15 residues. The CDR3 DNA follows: TGTGCCAGCAGCTCCTCGGAACAGGGCGTGGGAGGCTACACCTTC. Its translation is CASSSSEQGVGGYTF.

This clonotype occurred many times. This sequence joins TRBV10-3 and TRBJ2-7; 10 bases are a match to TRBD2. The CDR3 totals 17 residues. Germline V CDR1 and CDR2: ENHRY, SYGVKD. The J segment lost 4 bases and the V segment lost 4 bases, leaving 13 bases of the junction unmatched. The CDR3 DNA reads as TGTGCCATCAGTGCCGCGGGGGGAGCGGGAGGGCCGTACGAGCAGTACTTC. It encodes CAISAAGGAGGPYEQYF.

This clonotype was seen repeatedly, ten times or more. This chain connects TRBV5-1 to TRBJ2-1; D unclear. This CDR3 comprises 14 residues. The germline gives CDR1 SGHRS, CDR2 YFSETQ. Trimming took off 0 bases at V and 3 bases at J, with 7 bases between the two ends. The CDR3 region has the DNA TGCGCCAGCAGCTTGGGAGGAATCTACAATGAGCAGTTCTTC. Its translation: CASSLGGIYNEQFF.

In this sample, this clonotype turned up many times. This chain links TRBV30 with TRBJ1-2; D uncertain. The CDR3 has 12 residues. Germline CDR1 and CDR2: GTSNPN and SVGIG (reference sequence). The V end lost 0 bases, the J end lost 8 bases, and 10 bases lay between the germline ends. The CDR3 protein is CAWSVRGRGYTF. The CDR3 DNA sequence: TGTGCCTGGAGTGTACGCGGGAGAGGCTACACCTTC.

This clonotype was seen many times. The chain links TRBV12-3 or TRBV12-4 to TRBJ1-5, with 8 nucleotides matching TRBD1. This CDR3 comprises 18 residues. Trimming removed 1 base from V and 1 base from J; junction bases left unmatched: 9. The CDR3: CASSLGTGSTRSNQPQHF. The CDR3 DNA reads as TGTGCCAGCAGTTTAGGGACAGGGAGTACTCGGAGCAATCAGCCCCAGCATTTT.

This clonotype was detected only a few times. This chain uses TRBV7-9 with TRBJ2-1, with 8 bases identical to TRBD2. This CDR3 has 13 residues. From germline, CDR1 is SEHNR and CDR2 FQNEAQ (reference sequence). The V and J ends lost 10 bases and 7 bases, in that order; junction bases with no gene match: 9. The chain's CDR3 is CAKRWSGSNEQFF. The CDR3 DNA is TGTGCCAAGCGGTGGAGCGGGAGTAATGAGCAGTTCTTC. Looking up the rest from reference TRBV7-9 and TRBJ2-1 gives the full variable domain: DTGVSQNPRHKITKRGQNVTFRCDPISEHNRLYWYRQTLGQGPEFLTYFQNEAQLEKSRLLSDRFSAERPKGSFSTLEIQRTEQGDSAMYLCAKRWSGSNEQFFGPGTRLTVL.

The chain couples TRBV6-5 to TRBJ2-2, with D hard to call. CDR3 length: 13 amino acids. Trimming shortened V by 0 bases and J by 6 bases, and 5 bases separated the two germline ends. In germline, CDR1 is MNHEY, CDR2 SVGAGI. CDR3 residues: CASSYSLAGELFF. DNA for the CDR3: TGTGCCAGCAGTTACTCCTTGGCCGGGGAGCTGTTTTTT.

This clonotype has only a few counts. CDR3 sequence reads: CASFFPGTSSNQPQHF. The CDR3 DNA reads as TGTGCCAGCTTTTTCCCCGGAACTAGCAGCAATCAGCCCCAGCATTTT. V usage is TRBV27 and J usage is TRBJ1-5; D call uncertain. Germline loops: CDR1 MNHEY, CDR2 SMNVEV (reference sequence). V was cut by 8 bases and J by 1 base, with 18 bases left in between. CDR3 length: 16 residues.